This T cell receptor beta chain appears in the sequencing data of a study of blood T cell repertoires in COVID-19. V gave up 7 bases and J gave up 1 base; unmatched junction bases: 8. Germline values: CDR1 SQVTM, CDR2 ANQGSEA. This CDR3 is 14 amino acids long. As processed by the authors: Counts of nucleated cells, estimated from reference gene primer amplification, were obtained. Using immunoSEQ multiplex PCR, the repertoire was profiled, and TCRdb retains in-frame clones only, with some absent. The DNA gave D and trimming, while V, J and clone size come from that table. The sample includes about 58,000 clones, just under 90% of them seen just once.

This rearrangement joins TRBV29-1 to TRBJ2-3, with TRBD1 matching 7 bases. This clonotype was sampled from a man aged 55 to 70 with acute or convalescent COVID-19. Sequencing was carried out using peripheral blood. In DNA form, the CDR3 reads TGCAGCGCGGACAGGTGGATAGGCACAGATACGCAGTATTTT. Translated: CSADRWIGTDTQYF.